This TCR beta chain was sequenced during a study of early T cells in non-severe SARS-CoV-2 infection. Overall study results and limits: Anti-spike CD8 specificities were favored by VDJdb matching, whose results missed private and CD4 specificities.

The TCR library protocol attached unique molecular identifiers to the individual cDNA molecules. TCRdb processed the 5' RACE reads anew with MiXCR; each CDR3 protein has one entry. The sample contains tens of thousands of distinct CDR3 sequences, approximately 11% of which appear only once. This clonotype was detected only a few times. No antigen is known for it. The sample in question was whole blood, obtained at baseline. The TCR was taken from an adult who was a healthcare worker with PCR-confirmed SARS-CoV-2 infection or an uninfected control (not recorded which).

The CDR3 here is CASSQVFGGIQETQYF. For the CDR3, the DNA is TGCGCCAGCAGCCAAGTGTTTGGGGGAATCCAAGAGACCCAGTACTTC. The chain couples TRBV4-1 to TRBJ2-5; D may correspond to TRBD1 or TRBD2 (5 bases each). This CDR3 comprises 16 residues. Per germline, CDR1 MGHRA and CDR2 YSYEKL. Trimming stripped 1 base from V and 1 base from J, with 13 bases between.